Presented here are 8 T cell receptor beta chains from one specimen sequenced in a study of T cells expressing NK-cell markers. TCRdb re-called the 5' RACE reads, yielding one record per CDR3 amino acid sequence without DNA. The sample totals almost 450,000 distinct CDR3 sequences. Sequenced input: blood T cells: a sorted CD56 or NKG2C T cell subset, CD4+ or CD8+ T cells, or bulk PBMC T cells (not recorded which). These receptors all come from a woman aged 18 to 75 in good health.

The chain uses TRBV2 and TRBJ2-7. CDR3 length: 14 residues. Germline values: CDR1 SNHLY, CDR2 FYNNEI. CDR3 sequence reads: CASSEPRSSYEQYF.

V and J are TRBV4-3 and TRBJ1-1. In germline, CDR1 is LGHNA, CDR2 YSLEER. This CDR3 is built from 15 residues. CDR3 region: CASSQDQGPGTEAFF.

The CDR3 loop reads CASSPGLVGSQETQYF. The rearrangement joins TRBV11-3 to TRBJ2-5; TCRdb selects TRBD1, and the lack of DNA leaves this call unchecked. Germline CDR1 SGHNT, CDR2 YENEEA. This CDR3 comprises 16 residues. Variable domain in full (rest from reference TRBV11-3 and TRBJ2-5): EAGVVQSPRYKIIEKKQPVAFWCNPISGHNTLYWYLQNLGQGPELLIRYENEEAVDDSQLPKDRFSAERLKGVDSTLKIQPAELGDSAVYLCASSPGLVGSQETQYFGPGTRLLVL.

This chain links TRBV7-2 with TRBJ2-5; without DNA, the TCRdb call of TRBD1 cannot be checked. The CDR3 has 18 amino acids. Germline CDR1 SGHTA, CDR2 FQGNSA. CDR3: CASSLGRQGWFSQETQYF.

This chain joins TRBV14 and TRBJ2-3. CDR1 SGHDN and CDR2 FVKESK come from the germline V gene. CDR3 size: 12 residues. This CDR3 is CASSHLRHTQYF.

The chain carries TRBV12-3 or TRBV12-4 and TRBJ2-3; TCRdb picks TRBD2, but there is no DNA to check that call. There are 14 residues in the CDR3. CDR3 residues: CASKRGPKMDTQYF.

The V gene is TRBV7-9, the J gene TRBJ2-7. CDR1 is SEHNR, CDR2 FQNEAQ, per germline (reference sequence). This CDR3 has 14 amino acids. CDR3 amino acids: CASSLGSGSDEQYF. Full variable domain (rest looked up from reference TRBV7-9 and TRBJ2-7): DTGVSQNPRHKITKRGQNVTFRCDPISEHNRLYWYRQTLGQGPEFLTYFQNEAQLEKSRLLSDRFSAERPKGSFSTLEIQRTEQGDSAMYLCASSLGSGSDEQYFGPGTRLTVT.

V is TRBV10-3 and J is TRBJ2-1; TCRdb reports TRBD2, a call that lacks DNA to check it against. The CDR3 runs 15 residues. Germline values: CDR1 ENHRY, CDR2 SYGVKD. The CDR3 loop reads CAIIQRGTSYNEQFF.